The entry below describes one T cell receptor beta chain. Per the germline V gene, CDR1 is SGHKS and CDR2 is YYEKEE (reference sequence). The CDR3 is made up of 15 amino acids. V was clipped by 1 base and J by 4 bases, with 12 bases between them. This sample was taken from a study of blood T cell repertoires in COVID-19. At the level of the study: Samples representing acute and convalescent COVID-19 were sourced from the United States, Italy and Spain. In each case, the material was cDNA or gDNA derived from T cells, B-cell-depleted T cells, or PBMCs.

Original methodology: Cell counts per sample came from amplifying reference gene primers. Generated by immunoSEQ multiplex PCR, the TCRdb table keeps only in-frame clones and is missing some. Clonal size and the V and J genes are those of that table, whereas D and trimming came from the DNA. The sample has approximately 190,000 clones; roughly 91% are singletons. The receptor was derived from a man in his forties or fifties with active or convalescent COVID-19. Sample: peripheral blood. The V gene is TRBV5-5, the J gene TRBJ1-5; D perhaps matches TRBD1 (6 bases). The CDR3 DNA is TGTGCCAGCAGCTTGCAAGAGGGGGATAATCAGCCCCAGCATTTT. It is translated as CASSLQEGDNQPQHF.